The 27 T cell receptor beta chains below all came from one sample that was sequenced in a study of tumor-infiltrating lymphocytes in oesophageal squamous cell carcinoma. From the PCR reads, TCRdb called clonotypes with MiXCR, one entry per CDR3 protein. The sample yields 9,500 to 12,000 distinct CDR3 sequences, approximately 60% seen once. The sample consisted of esophageal tumor tissue. These receptors were collected from a male donor with esophageal squamous cell carcinoma.

The chain has TRBV7-8 and TRBJ2-1; 9 positions match TRBD1. TRBJ2-7 matches the DNA end more closely, so the J call is doubtful. The CDR3 extends over 13 amino acids. Germline CDR1 and CDR2: SGHVS and FQNEAQ. The CDR3 spells CASRRDRDYEQYF. In DNA, the CDR3 is TGTGCCAGCAGAAGGGACAGGGACTACGAGCAGTACTTC.

This rearrangement joins TRBV12-3 or TRBV12-4 to TRBJ2-3; 7 bases match TRBD1. The J call is doubtful: the DNA matches TRBJ2-5 better. The CDR3 has 12 residues. The CDR3 bases are TGTGCCAGCAGTACAGGGGAAGAGACCCAGTACTTC. This sequence encodes CASSTGEETQYF.

This clonotype showed up many times. This chain joins TRBV11-3 and TRBJ1-2, with D unclear. Trimming cost V 0 bases and J 7 bases, with 6 bases left between them. The CDR3 covers 12 residues. Germline V lookup: CDR1 SGHNT, CDR2 YENEEA. The CDR3 DNA reads as TGTGCCAGCAGCTTAGATGAGGGTGGCTACACCTTC. Amino acids: CASSLDEGGYTF.

The V and J genes are TRBV7-2 and TRBJ1-2, with D unclear. CDR1 and CDR2 from the germline V gene are SGHTA and FQGNSA. V was shortened by 4 bases and J by 6 bases, with 15 bases between the two germline ends. The CDR3 runs 14 residues. CDR3 region: CASSSSSGMDGYTF. The CDR3 DNA follows: TGTGCCAGCAGCTCGAGTAGTGGGATGGATGGCTACACCTTC. Based on the CDR3 plus reference TRBV7-2 and TRBJ1-2, the full variable domain is GAGVSQSPSNKVTEKGKDVELRCDPISGHTALYWYRQSLGQGLEFLIYFQGNSAPDKSGLPSDRFSAERTGGSVSTLTIQRTQQEDSAVYLCASSSSSGMDGYTFGSGTRLTVV.

V gene TRBV7-6 combines with J gene TRBJ2-1; 10 nucleotides align to TRBD1. Germline V lookup: CDR1 SGHVS, CDR2 FNYEAQ. The CDR3 loop spans 16 amino acids. The ends lost 4 bases at V and 9 bases at J; junction bases unmatched: 12. The CDR3 region has the DNA TGTGCCAGCAGCTCTCGCCCCGACAGGGGGCGGGGTGAGCAGTTCTTC. This codes for CASSSRPDRGRGEQFF.

The chain recombines TRBV7-2 with TRBJ2-4; possibly TRBD2 for D (7 bases). The DNA end is a closer match to TRBJ2-7, so the J assignment may be wrong. The CDR3 contains 16 residues. In germline, CDR1 is SGHTA, CDR2 FQGNSA. CDR3 bases: TGTGCCAGCAGCTTAGCGTGGGGGGGGGCCGCCTACGAGCAGTACTTC. Translating it yields CASSLAWGGAAYEQYF.

This clonotype was counted a few times. This sequence joins TRBV6-1 and TRBJ2-1; TRBD2 agrees at 12 bases. The better agreement between TRBJ2-5 and the DNA end casts doubt on the J call. CDR1 is MNHNS and CDR2 is SASEGT in the germline V gene. The CDR3 contains 18 residues. CDR3 in amino acids: CASSEGFLAGGPRETQYF. In nucleotides, the CDR3 is TGTGCCAGCAGTGAAGGGTTCCTAGCGGGAGGGCCTCGAGAGACCCAGTACTTC.

This chain joins TRBV7-2 and TRBJ2-1; 10 bases align to TRBD1. The CDR3 is 14 residues long. With V trimmed by 4 bases and J by 10 bases, 7 bases remained unmatched. CDR1 is SGHTA, CDR2 FQGNSA, per germline. In DNA, the CDR3 is TGTGCCAGCAGCTATGGGACAGGGGCCTACGAGCAGTTCTTC. Translation: CASSYGTGAYEQFF. The whole variable domain, remainder taken from reference TRBV7-2 and TRBJ2-1, is GAGVSQSPSNKVTEKGKDVELRCDPISGHTALYWYRQSLGQGLEFLIYFQGNSAPDKSGLPSDRFSAERTGGSVSTLTIQRTQQEDSAVYLCASSYGTGAYEQFFGPGTRLTVL.

The chain carries TRBV11-2 and TRBJ1-5; D gene uncertain. CDR1 is SGHAT and CDR2 is FQNNGV in the germline V gene. The CDR3 is made up of 14 amino acids. Trimming pared 0 bases from V and 9 bases from J, leaving 12 bases between. CDR3 amino acids: CASSLDREPRPQHF. The CDR3 nucleotides read TGTGCCAGCAGCTTAGACCGCGAGCCTCGGCCCCAGCATTTT.

This clonotype rates as medium-sized (0.01 to 0.1%). The chain is built from TRBV28 and TRBJ1-5; D is unresolved. The germline V gene has CDR1 MDHEN and CDR2 SYDVKM. Trimming removed 6 bases from V and 4 bases from J, with 10 bases in between. The CDR3 spans 13 residues. CDR3 sequence: CASRRHRNQPQHF. The CDR3 DNA sequence: TGTGCCAGCAGGAGACACAGAAATCAGCCCCAGCATTTT. The complete variable domain, with remaining parts taken from reference TRBV28 and TRBJ1-5, reads DVKVTQSSRYLVKRTGEKVFLECVQDMDHENMFWYRQDPGLGLRLIYFSYDVKMKEKGDIPEGYSVSREKKERFSLILESASTNQTSMYLCASRRHRNQPQHFGDGTRLSIL.

This rearrangement joins TRBV7-2 to TRBJ1-3; tentatively, D is TRBD1 (5 bases). The V gene's germline CDR1 is SGHTA and CDR2 FQGNSA. With 4 bases removed from V and 0 bases from J, the gap between germline ends came to 16 bases. The CDR3 consists of 17 residues. CDR3 DNA: TGTGCCAGCAGCTCCCGTCCCACACAGGACTCTGGAAACACCATATATTTT. Residues: CASSSRPTQDSGNTIYF.

This clonotype occurred a few times. The V and J genes are TRBV7-9 and TRBJ2-1, with TRBD2 matching over 7 bases. Germline assignment: CDR1 SEHNR and CDR2 FQNEAQ (reference sequence). There are 14 residues in the CDR3. Germline trimming cut 11 bases from V and 2 bases from J; bases unmatched to any gene: 9. The CDR3 spells CAWGLAGAYNEQFF. The CDR3 DNA reads TGTGCCTGGGGTTTAGCGGGCGCCTACAATGAGCAGTTCTTC.

The chain links TRBV24-1 to TRBJ2-5; 7 bases agree with TRBD1. Germline CDR1 reads KGHDR; CDR2 reads SFDVKD. The CDR3 spans 14 residues. Trimming took 4 bases from V and 2 from J; bases not matched to a gene: 3. CDR3 in amino acids: CATSETGIQETQYF. CDR3 sequence (DNA): TGTGCCACCAGTGAGACAGGGATTCAAGAGACCCAGTACTTC.

The V gene is TRBV7-3, the J gene TRBJ2-5; TRBD2 agrees at 7 bases. Germline CDR1 SGHTA, CDR2 FQGTGA. After removal of 1 base from V and 4 bases from J, the junction contained 6 bases not matched to a gene. The CDR3 runs to 15 residues. CDR3 protein: CASSLRGGIRETQYF. The CDR3 DNA is TGTGCCAGCAGCTTAAGGGGGGGGATTCGAGAGACCCAGTACTTC.

Turning to this clonotype: Relative to the germline gene, one junction end is altered; a read error may explain this. The chain joins TRBV7-2 to TRBJ2-7; a possible D gene is TRBD1 (6 bases). Germline V lookup: CDR1 SGHTA, CDR2 FQGNSA. CDR3 length equals 14 residues. The CDR3 DNA reads as TGTGCCAGCAGCCCTCGACAGGCAGATTCACCCCTCCACTTC. Its protein is CASSPRQADSPLHF.

This clonotype was seen only a few times. A junction end diverges from the germline sequence, so it may reflect a read error. The gene calls are TRBV7-6 and TRBJ2-5; D might be TRBD1 or TRBD2, each matching 7 bases. The germline CDR1 and CDR2 sequences are SGHVS and FNYEAQ. CDR3 size: 15 residues. The chain's CDR3 is CASSRGGGTKETQYF. The CDR3 DNA reads TGTGCTAGCAGCAGGGGGGGGGGGACCAAAGAGACCCAGTACTTC.

This chain links TRBV7-6 with TRBJ2-1, with 10 bases aligning to TRBD2. The CDR3 totals 16 residues. Germline lookup yields CDR1 SGHVS and CDR2 FNYEAQ. Trimming took 2 bases from V and 5 from J; bases not matched to a gene: 6. CDR3 amino acids: CASSLSSGSSHNEQFF. CDR3 sequence (DNA): TGTGCCAGCAGCTTATCTAGCGGGAGTTCCCACAATGAGCAGTTCTTC.

This clonotype is classed as medium-sized. The rearrangement joins TRBV12-3 or TRBV12-4 to TRBJ1-1; no definite D call. Trimming cost V 5 bases and J 2 bases, with 9 bases left between them. The CDR3 runs to 13 residues. DNA for the CDR3: TGTGCCAGCAGTACAGAAATCAACACTGAAGCTTTCTTT. This sequence encodes CASSTEINTEAFF.

This clonotype is judged medium-sized (0.01 to 0.1%). V gene TRBV6-6 combines with J gene TRBJ2-7, with a weak D call TRBD1 (6 bases). Germline V CDR1 and CDR2: MNHNY, SVGAGI (reference sequence). This CDR3 has 16 residues. V was clipped by 0 bases and J by 2 bases, with 14 bases between them. DNA for the CDR3: TGTGCCAGCAGTTACTCGACCAGGGGTCAGCCCTACGAGCAGTACTTC. Translating gives CASSYSTRGQPYEQYF.

This clonotype was detected once. The chain is built from TRBV10-3 and TRBJ2-1; D is unresolved. Trimming cost V 0 bases and J 6 bases, with 12 bases left between them. The CDR3 spans 15 residues. The V gene's germline CDR1 is ENHRY and CDR2 SYGVKD. The CDR3 coding sequence is TGTGCCATCAGTGAGTCGCACAGCAAGGGCAATGAGCAGTTCTTC. Protein product: CAISESHSKGNEQFF.

The rearrangement joins TRBV7-2 to TRBJ1-2; no firm D call. From germline, CDR1 is SGHTA and CDR2 FQGNSA. V was pared by 1 base and J by 0 bases, with 6 bases between. The CDR3 covers 14 residues. As DNA, the CDR3 is TGTGCCAGCAGCTTAGGAACAGCTAACTATGGCTACACCTTC. It codes for CASSLGTANYGYTF.

This clonotype was seen only a few times. The V gene is TRBV7-8, the J gene TRBJ2-5; 10 bases agree with TRBD2. TRBJ2-1 matches the DNA end more closely, so the J call is doubtful. The germline V gene encodes CDR1 SGHVS and CDR2 FQNEAQ. The CDR3 has 16 residues. This chain's CDR3 is CASRSQREGQDNEQFF. CDR3 bases: TGTGCCAGCAGGAGCCAGCGGGAGGGCCAAGACAATGAGCAGTTCTTC.

This sequence joins TRBV4-3 and TRBJ2-3, with 16 bases fitting TRBD2. The closer fit of TRBJ2-7 to the DNA end suggests the J call may be wrong. The germline V gene encodes CDR1 LGHNA and CDR2 YSLEER. This CDR3 comprises 19 residues. The CDR3 DNA is TGCGCCAGCAGCCAAGCAAAGGGACTAGCGGGAGGGGAGGGCTACGAGCAGTACTTC. Its translation is CASSQAKGLAGGEGYEQYF.

The rearrangement uses TRBV7-8 and TRBJ2-7; 9 bases agree with TRBD1. Per the germline V gene, CDR1 is SGHVS and CDR2 is FQNEAQ. The V gene end was trimmed by 0 bases and the J gene end by 7 bases; junction bases not matched to a gene: 4. There are 14 residues in the CDR3. CDR3 sequence: CASSLAGQGKEQYF. As DNA, the CDR3 is TGTGCCAGCAGCTTAGCGGGACAGGGTAAGGAGCAGTACTTC.

Regarding this clonotype: A junction end diverges from the germline sequence, so it may reflect a read error. The genes are TRBV5-3 and TRBJ2-3; 7 nucleotides agree with TRBD1. TRBV5-3 is filed as an ORF, its function uncertain. This CDR3 is 15 amino acids long. The CDR3 sequence: CASSLGTVGTDTQYF. The CDR3 DNA reads TGTGCCAGCAGCTTGGGGACAGTAGGCACAGATACGCAGTATTTT.

This chain joins TRBV6-5 and TRBJ1-1, with D uncertain. The germline gives CDR1 MNHEY, CDR2 SVGAGI. V was trimmed by 5 bases and J by 4 bases, leaving 17 bases between them. This CDR3 comprises 15 residues. The CDR3 region has the DNA TGTGCCAGCAGTAAATCCGTCTTTTCGTCCACTGAAGCTTTCTTT. Protein sequence: CASSKSVFSSTEAFF.

The chain carries TRBV25-1 and TRBJ2-1, with 7 bases that match TRBD1. Judging by the DNA end, TRBJ2-5 fits better; the J call may be wrong. Germline-derived CDR1 and CDR2 are MGHDK and SYGVNS. CDR3 length equals 14 residues. The CDR3 coding sequence is TGTGCCAGCAGTATACAGGGGTTCCAAGAGACCCAGTACTTC. It encodes CASSIQGFQETQYF.